Each of the 26 T cell receptor beta chains below was sequenced from the same sample in a study of identical twins. TCRdb ran MiXCR on the 5' RACE reads and lists one entry per CDR3 protein. This repertoire shows fewer than 250,000 distinct CDR3 sequences, about a tenth found once; its top ten account for about 5.5%. Sample: memory (CD45RO+) T cells sorted from blood. These receptors all stem from a young woman in good health.

The V gene is TRBV3-1, the J gene TRBJ2-5, with D unclear. Germline CDR1 and CDR2: LGHDT and YNNKEL (reference sequence). Trimming shortened V by 3 bases and J by 4 bases, and 12 bases separated the two germline ends. The CDR3 extends over 14 amino acids. CDR3 in amino acids: CASSHQVSTETQYF. CDR3 nucleotide sequence: TGTGCCAGCAGCCATCAGGTTAGCACAGAGACCCAGTACTTC.

This clonotype has just a few counts. The chain joins TRBV9 to TRBJ1-5; D is undetermined. CDR1 is SGDLS, CDR2 YYNGEE, per germline. The CDR3 is 15 amino acids. Deletions cut 1 base from V and 7 bases from J, with 15 bases between. The CDR3 is CASSVTTGFGQPQHF. In DNA, the CDR3 is TGTGCCAGCAGCGTAACCACCGGGTTCGGGCAGCCCCAGCATTTT. The full variable domain, with the rest looked up from reference TRBV9 and TRBJ1-5, is DSGVTQTPKHLITATGQRVTLRCSPRSGDLSVYWYQQSLDQGLQFLIQYYNGEERAKGNILERFSAQQFPDLHSELNLSSLELGDSALYFCASSVTTGFGQPQHFGDGTRLSIL.

The chain joins TRBV2 to TRBJ2-7; 14 positions match TRBD2. Per the germline V gene, CDR1 is SNHLY and CDR2 is FYNNEI. This CDR3 has 18 amino acids. V was clipped by 7 bases and J by 1 base; unmatched bases: 12. CDR3 protein: CASTFLGLAGGRSYEQYF. The DNA for the CDR3 is TGTGCCAGCACCTTTTTAGGACTAGCGGGGGGCAGGTCCTACGAGCAGTACTTC.

This clonotype was found many times. V is TRBV18 and J is TRBJ2-7; tentative D call: TRBD2 (6 bases). The V end was cut by 6 bases, the J end by 2 bases, with 14 bases between. The CDR3 is 14 amino acids. Germline assignment: CDR1 KGHSH and CDR2 LQKENI. The CDR3 sequence is CASSRAGSTYEQYF. The CDR3 coding sequence is TGTGCCAGCTCGCGAGCGGGTTCAACCTACGAGCAGTACTTC.

This clonotype came up many times. V usage is TRBV6-5 and J usage is TRBJ2-7; the D gene is possibly TRBD2 (6 bases). This CDR3 has 15 amino acids. Germline V gives CDR1 MNHEY, CDR2 SVGAGI. V lost 4 bases and J lost 7, with 20 bases in between. The CDR3 sequence is CASSLDRGTAGEQYF. The CDR3 nucleotides read TGTGCCAGCAGTTTGGACCGGGGAACCGCGGGGGAGCAGTACTTC.

Many counts were recorded for this clonotype. This sequence joins TRBV29-1 and TRBJ1-2, with 10 bases aligning to TRBD1. This CDR3 spans 13 amino acids. Germline V gene data show CDR1 as SQVTM and CDR2 as ANQGSEA. V dropped 7 bases and J dropped 4; count of bases not matched to a gene: 6. In DNA form, the CDR3 reads TGCAGCGGGACCGGACAGGGGGGCTATGGCTACACCTTC. This sequence encodes CSGTGQGGYGYTF.

The rearrangement links TRBV11-2 to TRBJ2-1; no clear D. The V end lost 2 bases, the J end lost 5 bases, and 7 bases lay between the germline ends. CDR1 is SGHAT and CDR2 is FQNNGV in the germline V gene. This CDR3 comprises 13 residues. CDR3 nucleotide sequence: TGTGCCAGCAGCTTAATCCCCCACAATGAGCAGTTCTTC. Translated, it gives CASSLIPHNEQFF.

This clonotype was counted at least ten times. The CDR3 DNA follows: TGTGCCAGCTCCCAGACTGGAGACAATGAGCAGTTCTTC. Encoded protein: CASSQTGDNEQFF. J is TRBJ2-1 and V is TRBV18; no firm D call. Trimming stripped 6 bases from V and 5 bases from J, with 11 bases between. Germline CDR1 and CDR2: KGHSH and LQKENI. This CDR3 comprises 13 residues. The whole variable domain, filled in from reference TRBV18 and TRBJ2-1, reads NAGVMQNPRHLVRRRGQEARLRCSPMKGHSHVYWYRQLPEEGLKFMVYLQKENIIDESGMPKERFSAEFPKEGPSILRIQQVVRGDSAAYFCASSQTGDNEQFFGPGTRLTVL.

The gene calls are TRBV5-6 and TRBJ2-7, with D possibly being TRBD2 (5 bases). Trimming took 8 bases from V and 2 from J, leaving 14 bases between them. CDR3 length: 13 residues. Germline loops: CDR1 SGHDT, CDR2 YYEEEE. CDR3 sequence: CARGPGVTYEQYF. CDR3 coding DNA: TGTGCCAGGGGCCCCGGGGTAACCTACGAGCAGTACTTC.

This clonotype has only one observation. The CDR3 bases are TGTGCCACCAGCAGGGCCGGGACAGGGGGAAATCAGCCCCAGCATTTT. Its translation is CATSRAGTGGNQPQHF. The chain carries TRBV15 and TRBJ1-5; 11 bases match TRBD1. The CDR3 consists of 16 residues. Germline CDR1 is LNHNV and CDR2 is YYDKDF (reference sequence). Unmatched junction bases numbered 5, after V lost 3 bases and J lost 4 bases.

The V gene is TRBV30, the J gene TRBJ2-3, with TRBD2 as a possible D gene (5 bases). This CDR3 spans 14 amino acids. The V end lost 0 bases, the J end lost 9 bases, and 16 bases lay between the germline ends. Per the germline V gene, CDR1 is GTSNPN and CDR2 is SVGIG (reference sequence). The CDR3 spells CAWSVQYESGTQYF. DNA of the CDR3: TGTGCCTGGAGTGTACAGTATGAGTCGGGAACGCAGTATTTT.

This clonotype was seen ten or more times. V and J are TRBV5-1 and TRBJ2-5; no clear D gene. CDR1 is SGHRS and CDR2 is YFSETQ in the germline V gene. The length of the CDR3 is 13 residues. Trimming took 1 base from V and 1 from J, leaving 5 bases between them. The CDR3 here is CASSLIIQETQYF. CDR3 bases: TGCGCCAGCAGCTTGATCATCCAAGAGACCCAGTACTTC.

The chain joins TRBV5-1 to TRBJ1-4; 8 bases map to TRBD1. This CDR3 region has 14 residues. V shed 4 bases and J 7 bases; nucleotides not matched to a gene: 6. The germline gives CDR1 SGHRS, CDR2 YFSETQ. The CDR3 coding sequence is TGCGCCAGCAGCACGGGACAGGCCCGTGAAAAACTGTTTTTT. Translated: CASSTGQAREKLFF.

The chain couples TRBV4-1 to TRBJ2-5, with D possibly TRBD1 on 5 matching bases. The length of the CDR3 is 15 residues. The germline gives CDR1 MGHRA, CDR2 YSYEKL. V lost 1 base and J lost 5, with 14 bases in between. The CDR3 DNA is TGCGCCAGCAGCCAAGTTTTTTCCTCAGGGGAGACCCAGTACTTC. Encoded protein: CASSQVFSSGETQYF.

This clonotype was counted only a few times. The chain links TRBV20-1 to TRBJ2-1; 7 bases align to TRBD2. Unmatched junction bases numbered 7, after V lost 5 bases and J lost 6 bases. The CDR3 runs 13 residues. Germline CDR1 DFQATT, CDR2 SNEGSKA (reference sequence). Written as DNA, the CDR3 is TGCAGTGCTGCTACGACTAGCTTCAATGAGCAGTTCTTC. It codes for CSAATTSFNEQFF.

This chain links TRBV11-2 with TRBJ2-4; 7 bases match TRBD2. CDR1 and CDR2 from the germline V gene are SGHAT and FQNNGV. V shed 0 bases, J shed 1 base, and the junction held 12 bases outside the gene matches. This CDR3 contains 19 residues. CDR3 bases: TGTGCCAGCAGCTTAGATGGTTGGGGGGGAGGGGTGGCCAAAAACATTCAGTACTTC. Protein: CASSLDGWGGGVAKNIQYF.

The V gene is TRBV7-3, the J gene TRBJ2-2, with 11 nucleotides matching TRBD2. Germline V gene sequence: CDR1 SGHTA, CDR2 FQGTGA. Trimming removed 4 bases from V and 5 bases from J; junction bases left unmatched: 6. The CDR3 consists of 16 residues. The DNA for the CDR3 is TGTGCCAGCAGCTCCCCACTAGCGGGGGAAACCGGGGAGCTGTTTTTT. This gives the protein CASSSPLAGETGELFF.

This clonotype was seen a few times. The chain couples TRBV3-1 to TRBJ2-6; either TRBD1 or TRBD2 may fit D (6 bases each). The CDR3 has 17 amino acids. In germline, CDR1 is LGHDT, CDR2 YNNKEL (reference sequence). Trimming took 4 bases from V and 0 from J, leaving 13 bases between them. CDR3 loop: CASSPLGGSSGANVLTF. The CDR3 region has the DNA TGTGCCAGCAGCCCTCTAGGGGGGTCCTCTGGGGCCAACGTCCTGACTTTC.

This clonotype came up a few times. The rearrangement uses TRBV20-1 and TRBJ2-3; 15 bases fit TRBD2. The junction had 15 bases not matched to a gene; V was cut back by 4 bases and J by 4 bases. The CDR3 sequence is 19 residues long. The germline V gene encodes CDR1 DFQATT and CDR2 SNEGSKA (reference sequence). CDR3 loop: CSANPDRTSGRGAPDTQYF. The CDR3 DNA sequence: TGCAGTGCTAATCCCGACCGGACTAGCGGGAGGGGCGCCCCAGATACGCAGTATTTT.

The CDR3 loop is CASSIITQNTGELFF. CDR3 nucleotide sequence: TGCGCCAGCAGCATAATTACGCAAAACACCGGGGAGCTGTTTTTT. The rearrangement links TRBV5-1 to TRBJ2-2; D not certain. Per germline, CDR1 SGHRS and CDR2 YFSETQ. The CDR3 has 15 amino acids. Trimming removed 4 bases from V and 2 bases from J, with 12 bases in between.

This clonotype was detected many times. V is TRBV5-6 and J is TRBJ2-1; no definite D call. Trimming took off 2 bases at V and 0 bases at J, with 9 bases between the two ends. The CDR3 length is 15 residues. Germline CDR1 and CDR2: SGHDT and YYEEEE. The CDR3 DNA follows: TGTGCCAGCAGCTTAGACCCATACTCCTACAATGAGCAGTTCTTC. Translation gives CASSLDPYSYNEQFF.

There are many counts of this clonotype. The V and J genes are TRBV20-1 and TRBJ1-1, with TRBD1 matching 8 bases. Germline CDR1 DFQATT, CDR2 SNEGSKA (reference sequence). V shed 3 bases and J 6 bases; nucleotides not matched to a gene: 9. This CDR3 has 14 residues. CDR3 DNA sequence: TGCAGTGCTAGGAGAGGAACAGGGGGTTCTGAAGCTTTCTTT. Translated, it gives CSARRGTGGSEAFF.

This clonotype was seen at least ten times. The chain joins TRBV5-1 to TRBJ2-7, with TRBD1 matching 7 bases. This CDR3 contains 13 residues. V lost 4 bases, J lost 5 bases, and 6 bases stayed unmatched. Germline V gene sequence: CDR1 SGHRS, CDR2 YFSETQ. The CDR3, as DNA: TGCGCCAGCAGCCTGACAGGGAACCACGAGCAGTACTTC. Its protein product is CASSLTGNHEQYF.

The chain combines TRBV7-6 with TRBJ2-3, with 14 bases matching TRBD2. This CDR3 is built from 16 residues. The germline V gene encodes CDR1 SGHVS and CDR2 FNYEAQ. The trim removed 3 bases at V and 3 bases at J, leaving 2 bases unmatched. The CDR3 protein is CASSLGTSGSTDTQYF. Here the CDR3 DNA reads TGTGCCAGCAGCTTGGGGACTAGCGGGAGTACAGATACGCAGTATTTT.

This clonotype was detected only a few times. This rearrangement joins TRBV7-8 to TRBJ1-5; D gene unclear. V dropped 1 base and J dropped 5 bases, with 15 bases sitting between them. The germline gives CDR1 SGHVS, CDR2 FQNEAQ. The CDR3 covers 16 residues. This CDR3 reads CASSLGAGIMYQPQHF. The CDR3 nucleotides are TGTGCCAGCAGCTTAGGGGCGGGGATCATGTATCAGCCCCAGCATTTT. The variable domain in full, completed from reference TRBV7-8 and TRBJ1-5, reads GAGVSQSPRYKVAKRGQDVALRCDPISGHVSLFWYQQALGQGPEFLTYFQNEAQLDKSGLPSDRFFAERPEGSVSTLKIQRTQQEDSAVYLCASSLGAGIMYQPQHFGDGTRLSIL.

This clonotype was seen a few times. The chain combines TRBV6-5 with TRBJ2-1; D is unclear. This CDR3 contains 12 residues. CDR1 and CDR2 (germline): MNHEY, SVGAGI. V dropped 5 bases and J dropped 10 bases, with 12 bases sitting between them. CDR3 nucleotide sequence: TGTGCCAGCAGTCATCCCCAGGAGGAGCAGTTCTTC. Residues: CASSHPQEEQFF.